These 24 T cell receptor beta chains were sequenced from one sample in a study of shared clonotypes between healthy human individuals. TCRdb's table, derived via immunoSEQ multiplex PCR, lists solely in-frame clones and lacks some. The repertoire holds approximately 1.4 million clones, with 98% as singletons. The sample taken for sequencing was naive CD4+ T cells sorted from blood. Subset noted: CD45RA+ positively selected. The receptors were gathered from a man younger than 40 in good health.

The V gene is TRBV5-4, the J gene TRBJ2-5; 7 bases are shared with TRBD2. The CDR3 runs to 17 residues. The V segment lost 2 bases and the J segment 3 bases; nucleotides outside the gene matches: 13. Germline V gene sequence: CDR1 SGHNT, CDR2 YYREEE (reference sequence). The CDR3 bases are TGTGCCAGCAGCTTAAGGGCTAGCGGACTATCAAAAGAGACCCAGTACTTC. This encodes CASSLRASGLSKETQYF.

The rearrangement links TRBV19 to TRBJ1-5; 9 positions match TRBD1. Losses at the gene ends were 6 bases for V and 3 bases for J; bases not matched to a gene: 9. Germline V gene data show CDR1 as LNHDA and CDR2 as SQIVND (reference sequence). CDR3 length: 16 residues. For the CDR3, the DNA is TGTGCCAGTAGGGGGGACAGGGCTTCCTTCAATCAGCCCCAGCATTTT. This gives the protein CASRGDRASFNQPQHF.

CDR3 bases: TGTGCCTGGCTTCAACAATCGGGACTAGTCCGAAATGAGCAGTTCTTC. Residues: CAWLQQSGLVRNEQFF. The rearrangement uses TRBV30 and TRBJ2-1; 8 nucleotides line up with TRBD2. J was trimmed by 7 bases and V by 5 bases; bases with no gene match: 16. Germline V gene data show CDR1 as GTSNPN and CDR2 as SVGIG (reference sequence). CDR3 length: 16 amino acids. The whole variable domain, remainder taken from reference TRBV30 and TRBJ2-1, is SQTIHQWPATLVQPVGSPLSLECTVEGTSNPNLYWYRQAAGRGLQLLFYSVGIGQISSEVPQNLSASRPQDRQFILSSKKLLLSDSGFYLCAWLQQSGLVRNEQFFGPGTRLTVL.

The CDR3 DNA is TGTGCCACCAGCAGAGACCCCGGCGGTGAGCAGTTCTTC. Translated: CATSRDPGGEQFF. The chain recombines TRBV15 with TRBJ2-1; D is uncertain. Germline CDR1 reads LNHNV; CDR2 reads YYDKDF (reference sequence). There are 13 residues in the CDR3. The germline V and J ends were trimmed by 0 bases and 9 bases, with 9 bases remaining between them.

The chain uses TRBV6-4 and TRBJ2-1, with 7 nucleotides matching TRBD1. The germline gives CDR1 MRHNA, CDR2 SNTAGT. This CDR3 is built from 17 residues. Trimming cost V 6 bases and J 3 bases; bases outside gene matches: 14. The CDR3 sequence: CASSINFEGAVYNEQFF. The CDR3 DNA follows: TGTGCCAGCAGCATCAATTTTGAGGGGGCGGTCTACAATGAGCAGTTCTTC.

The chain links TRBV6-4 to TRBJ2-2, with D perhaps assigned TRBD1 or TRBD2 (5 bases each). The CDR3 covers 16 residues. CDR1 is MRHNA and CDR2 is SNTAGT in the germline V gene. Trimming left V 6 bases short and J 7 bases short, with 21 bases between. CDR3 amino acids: CASSRGPTQVSGELFF. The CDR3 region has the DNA TGTGCCAGCAGCCGGGGCCCAACACAAGTGAGCGGGGAGCTGTTTTTT.

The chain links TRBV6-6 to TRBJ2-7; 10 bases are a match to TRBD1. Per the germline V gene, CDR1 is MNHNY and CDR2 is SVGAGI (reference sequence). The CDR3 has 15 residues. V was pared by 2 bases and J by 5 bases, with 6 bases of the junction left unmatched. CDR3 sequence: CASSYGGTGVHEQYF. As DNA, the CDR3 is TGTGCCAGCAGTTACGGAGGGACAGGGGTCCACGAGCAGTACTTC.

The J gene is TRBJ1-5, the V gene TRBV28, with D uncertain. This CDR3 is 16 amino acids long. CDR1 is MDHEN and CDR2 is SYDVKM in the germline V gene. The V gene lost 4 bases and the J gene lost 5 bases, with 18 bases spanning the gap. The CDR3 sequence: CASSSPRQPHDQPQHF. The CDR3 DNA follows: TGTGCCAGCAGTTCCCCGCGGCAACCCCATGATCAGCCCCAGCATTTT.

As DNA, the CDR3 is TGTGCCAGCACGCGCAAGGCGAACACCGGGGAGCTGTTTTTT. Protein sequence: CASTRKANTGELFF. The rearrangement links TRBV27 to TRBJ2-2; D ambiguous. CDR3 length: 14 amino acids. Per germline, CDR1 MNHEY and CDR2 SMNVEV (reference sequence). V was trimmed by 7 bases and J by 0 bases, leaving 9 bases between them.

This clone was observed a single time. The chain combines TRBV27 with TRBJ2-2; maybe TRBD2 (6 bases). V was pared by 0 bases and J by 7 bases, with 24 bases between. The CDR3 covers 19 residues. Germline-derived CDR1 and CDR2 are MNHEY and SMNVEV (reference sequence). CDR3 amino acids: CASSLSPTSFRAGNGELFF. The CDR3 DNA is TGTGCCAGCAGTTTATCCCCTACTTCTTTTCGAGCGGGTAACGGGGAGCTGTTTTTT.

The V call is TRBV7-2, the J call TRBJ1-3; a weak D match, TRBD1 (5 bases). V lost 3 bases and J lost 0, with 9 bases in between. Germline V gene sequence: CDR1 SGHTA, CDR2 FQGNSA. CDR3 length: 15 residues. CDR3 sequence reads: CASSLGGSSGNTIYF. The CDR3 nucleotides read TGTGCCAGCAGCTTGGGGGGAAGCTCTGGAAACACCATATATTTT.

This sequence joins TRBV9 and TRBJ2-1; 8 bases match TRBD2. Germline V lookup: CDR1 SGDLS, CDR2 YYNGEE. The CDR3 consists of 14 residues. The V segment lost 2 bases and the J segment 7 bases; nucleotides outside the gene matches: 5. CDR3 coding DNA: TGTGCCAGCAGCGTTAGCGGGAAAATAAATGAGCAGTTCTTC. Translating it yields CASSVSGKINEQFF.

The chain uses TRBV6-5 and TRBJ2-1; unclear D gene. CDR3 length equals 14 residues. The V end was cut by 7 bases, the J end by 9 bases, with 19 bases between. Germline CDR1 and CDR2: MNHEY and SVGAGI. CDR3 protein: CASIGLRQIGEQFF. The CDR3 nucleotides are TGTGCCAGCATTGGCTTACGGCAAATCGGTGAGCAGTTCTTC.

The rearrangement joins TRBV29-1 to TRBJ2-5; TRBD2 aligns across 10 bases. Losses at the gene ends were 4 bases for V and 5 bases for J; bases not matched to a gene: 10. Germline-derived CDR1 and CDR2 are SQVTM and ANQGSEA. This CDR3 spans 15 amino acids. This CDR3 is CSVGTSGSGWETQYF. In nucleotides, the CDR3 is TGCAGCGTTGGGACTAGCGGATCGGGATGGGAGACCCAGTACTTC.

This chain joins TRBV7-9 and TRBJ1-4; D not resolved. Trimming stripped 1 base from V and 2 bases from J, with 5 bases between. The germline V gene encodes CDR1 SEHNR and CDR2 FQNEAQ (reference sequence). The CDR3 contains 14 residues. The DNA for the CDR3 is TGTGCCAGCAGCTTAGATGGCACTAATGAAAAACTGTTTTTT. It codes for CASSLDGTNEKLFF.

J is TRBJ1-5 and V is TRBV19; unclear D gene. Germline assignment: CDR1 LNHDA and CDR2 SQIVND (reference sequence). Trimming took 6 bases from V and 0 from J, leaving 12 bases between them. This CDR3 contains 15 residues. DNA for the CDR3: TGTGCCAGTAGCCCCAGAGATTATAGCAATCAGCCCCAGCATTTT. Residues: CASSPRDYSNQPQHF.

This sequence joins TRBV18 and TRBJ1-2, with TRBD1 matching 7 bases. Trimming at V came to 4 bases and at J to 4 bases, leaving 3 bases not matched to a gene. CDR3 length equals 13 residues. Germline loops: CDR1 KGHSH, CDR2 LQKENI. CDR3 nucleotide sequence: TGTGCCAGCTCACGACAGGGAGGCTATGGCTACACCTTC. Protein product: CASSRQGGYGYTF.

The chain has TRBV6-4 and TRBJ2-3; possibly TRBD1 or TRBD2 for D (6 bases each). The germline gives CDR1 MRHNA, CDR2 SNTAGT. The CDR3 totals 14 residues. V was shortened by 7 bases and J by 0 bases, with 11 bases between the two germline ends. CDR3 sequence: CASTGGLSTDTQYF. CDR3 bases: TGTGCCAGCACTGGGGGGCTTAGCACAGATACGCAGTATTTT.

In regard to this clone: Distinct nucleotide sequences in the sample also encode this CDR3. This chain's CDR3 is CASSPTSGRQDTQYF. CDR3 coding DNA: TGTGCCAGCTCTCCGACTAGCGGGAGACAAGATACGCAGTATTTT. The rearrangement links TRBV18 to TRBJ2-3, with 12 bases lining up with TRBD2. The V and J ends lost 6 bases and 5 bases, in that order; junction bases with no gene match: 6. CDR3 length: 15 amino acids. The germline gives CDR1 KGHSH, CDR2 LQKENI.

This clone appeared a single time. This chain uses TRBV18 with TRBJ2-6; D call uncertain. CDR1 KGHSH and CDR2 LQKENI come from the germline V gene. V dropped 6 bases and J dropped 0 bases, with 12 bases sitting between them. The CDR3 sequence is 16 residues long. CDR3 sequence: CASSSLPSSGANVLTF. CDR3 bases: TGTGCCAGCTCGTCACTACCCAGCTCTGGGGCCAACGTCCTGACTTTC.

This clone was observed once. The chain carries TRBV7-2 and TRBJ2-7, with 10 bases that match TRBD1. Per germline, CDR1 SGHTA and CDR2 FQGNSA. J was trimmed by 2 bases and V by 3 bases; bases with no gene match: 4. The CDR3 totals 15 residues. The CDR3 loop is CASSLTGGATYEQYF. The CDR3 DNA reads TGTGCCAGCAGCTTGACAGGGGGCGCAACCTACGAGCAGTACTTC.

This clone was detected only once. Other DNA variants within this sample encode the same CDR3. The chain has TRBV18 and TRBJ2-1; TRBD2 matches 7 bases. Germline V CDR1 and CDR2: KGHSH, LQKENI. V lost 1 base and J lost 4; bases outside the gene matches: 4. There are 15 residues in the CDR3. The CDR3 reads CASSPLAAGYNEQFF. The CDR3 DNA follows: TGTGCCAGCTCACCACTCGCAGCGGGATACAATGAGCAGTTCTTC.

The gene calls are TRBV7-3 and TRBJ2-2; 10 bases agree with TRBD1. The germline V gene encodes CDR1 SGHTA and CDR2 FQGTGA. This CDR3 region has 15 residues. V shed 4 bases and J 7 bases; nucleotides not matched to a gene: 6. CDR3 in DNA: TGTGCCAGCAGCTCCCGGGACAGGGGTTACGGGGAGCTGTTTTTT. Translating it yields CASSSRDRGYGELFF.

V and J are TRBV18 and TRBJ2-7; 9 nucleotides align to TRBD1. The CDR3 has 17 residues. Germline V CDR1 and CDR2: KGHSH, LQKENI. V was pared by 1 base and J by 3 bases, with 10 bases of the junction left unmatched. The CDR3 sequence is CASSPLHTGGVGYEQYF. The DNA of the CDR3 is TGTGCCAGCTCACCACTCCATACAGGGGGCGTCGGCTACGAGCAGTACTTC.